The entry that follows covers one T cell receptor beta chain sequence. The target antigen is unknown. The study ran its PCR with 60 Vbeta and 13 Jbeta primers. Libraries were prepared by immunoSEQ multiplex PCR; TCRdb keeps only in-frame clonotypes and omits some of them. The specimen's table records some 140,000 clones. The entry originates in a study of cytomegalovirus exposure and HLA in healthy donors. Study-wide results and caveats: The study listed 164 cytomegalovirus-associated TCR beta chains. Segments of the TCR beta V type were, in most cases, productive about 87% or about 30% of the time in an earlier analysis. TCR beta sequences reportedly predicted the HLA-A and HLA-B alleles of most subjects accurately. Later analysis revealed greater clonal expansion in HLA-associated TCR beta chains than in equally common others.

This TCR was recovered from a woman in her sixties or seventies in good health and CMV-seronegative. Sequenced: PBMCs.

The CDR3 bases are TGTGCCAGCAGCGTCTCTACTGGACAGGGGGTGGGCTACACCTTC. This sequence encodes CASSVSTGQGVGYTF. The rearrangement links TRBV9 to TRBJ1-2; 10 nucleotides match TRBD1. This CDR3 region has 15 residues. Germline V gene sequence: CDR1 SGDLS, CDR2 YYNGEE. J was trimmed by 8 bases and V by 2 bases; bases with no gene match: 9.